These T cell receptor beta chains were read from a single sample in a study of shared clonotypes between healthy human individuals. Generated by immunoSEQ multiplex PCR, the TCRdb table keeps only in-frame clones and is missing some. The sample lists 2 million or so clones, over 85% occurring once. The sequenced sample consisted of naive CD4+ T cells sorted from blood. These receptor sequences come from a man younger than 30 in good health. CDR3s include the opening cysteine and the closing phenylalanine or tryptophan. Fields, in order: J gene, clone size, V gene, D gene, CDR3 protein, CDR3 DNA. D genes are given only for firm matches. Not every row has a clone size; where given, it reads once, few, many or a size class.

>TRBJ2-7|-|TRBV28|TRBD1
CASRVNPGQASYEQYF
TGTGCCAGCAGGGTTAATCCGGGACAGGCATCCTACGAGCAGTACTTC
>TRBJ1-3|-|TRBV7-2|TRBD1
CASSLVVDRVGTIYF
TGTGCCAGCAGCTTAGTGGTGGACAGGGTGGGCACCATATATTTT
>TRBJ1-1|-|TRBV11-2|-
CASSLGRYTEAFF
TGTGCCAGCAGTTTAGGACGGTACACTGAAGCTTTCTTT
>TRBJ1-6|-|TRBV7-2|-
CASSLGGNSPLHF
TGTGCCAGCAGCTTAGGTGGGAATTCACCCCTCCACTTT
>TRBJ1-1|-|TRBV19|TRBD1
CASSGKKQGSPEAFF
TGTGCCAGTAGTGGAAAAAAACAGGGGTCCCCTGAAGCTTTCTTT
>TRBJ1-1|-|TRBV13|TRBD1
CASSPGQGNTEAFF
TGTGCCAGCAGCCCCGGACAGGGGAACACTGAAGCTTTCTTT
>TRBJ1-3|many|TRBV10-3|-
CAISEGSQLSGNTIYF
TGTGCCATCAGTGAGGGCAGCCAACTCTCTGGAAACACCATATATTTT
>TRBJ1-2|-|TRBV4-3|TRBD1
CASSQTGRRNYGYTF
TGCGCCAGCAGCCAGACAGGGCGGCGGAACTATGGCTACACCTTC
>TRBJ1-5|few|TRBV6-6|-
CASSYGDSNQPQHF
TGTGCCAGCAGTTACGGGGATAGCAATCAGCCCCAGCATTTT
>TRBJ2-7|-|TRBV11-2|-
CASSLETGYEQYF
TGTGCCAGCAGCTTAGAGACCGGTTACGAGCAGTACTTC
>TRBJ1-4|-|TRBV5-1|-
CASSLRVGEKLFF
TGCGCCAGCAGCTTGCGCGTAGGGGAAAAACTGTTTTTT
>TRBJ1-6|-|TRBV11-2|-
CASSAGPVYNSPLHF
TGTGCCAGCAGTGCAGGGCCCGTTTATAATTCACCCCTCCACTTT
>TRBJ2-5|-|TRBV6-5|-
CASSYGQQETQYF
TGTGCCAGCAGTTATGGACAGCAAGAGACCCAGTACTTC
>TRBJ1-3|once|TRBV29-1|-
CSVEEVIQGSGNTIYF
TGCAGCGTTGAAGAGGTGATACAGGGATCTGGAAACACCATATATTTT
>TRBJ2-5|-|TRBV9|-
CASSSSGLSETQYF
TGTGCCAGCAGCTCCAGCGGGTTGAGTGAGACCCAGTACTTC
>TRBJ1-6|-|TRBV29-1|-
CSVEVGGTDSPLHF
TGCAGCGTTGAAGTAGGAGGCACGGACTCACCCCTCCACTTT
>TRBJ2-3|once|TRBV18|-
CASSPTGTDTQYF
TGTGCCAGCTCACCGACAGGCACAGATACGCAGTATTTT
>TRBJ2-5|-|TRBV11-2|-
CASSLGYETQYF
TGTGCCAGCAGCTTAGGATATGAGACCCAGTACTTC
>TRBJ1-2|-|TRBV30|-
CAWSRADYGYTF
TGTGCCTGGAGTCGGGCGGACTATGGCTACACCTTC
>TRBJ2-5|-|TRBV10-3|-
CAISDTLWAGEQETQYF
TGTGCCATCAGTGACACGCTTTGGGCAGGGGAACAAGAGACCCAGTACTTC
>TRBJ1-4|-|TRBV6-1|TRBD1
CASGLDRANEKLFF
TGTGCCAGCGGCTTGGACAGGGCAAATGAAAAACTGTTTTTT
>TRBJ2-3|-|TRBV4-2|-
CASSQVAATPDTQYF
TGTGCCAGCAGCCAAGTCGCGGCTACACCAGATACGCAGTATTTT
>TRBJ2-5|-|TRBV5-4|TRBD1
CASREDRAVQTQYF
TGTGCCAGCAGAGAGGACAGGGCTGTGCAGACCCAGTACTTC
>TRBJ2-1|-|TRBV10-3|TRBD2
CATTGTSGKGDEQFF
TGTGCCACCACCGGGACTAGCGGAAAAGGGGATGAGCAGTTCTTC
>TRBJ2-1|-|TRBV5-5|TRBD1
CASSLDRGVYNEQFF
TGTGCCAGCAGCCTCGACAGGGGGGTCTACAATGAGCAGTTCTTC
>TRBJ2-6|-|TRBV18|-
CASSPLASSGANVLTF
TGTGCCAGCTCACCATTAGCTTCCTCTGGGGCCAACGTCCTGACTTTC